The rows below give T cell receptor beta chains drawn from one sample of a study of shared clonotypes between healthy human individuals. Repertoires were generated with immunoSEQ multiplex PCR, while TCRdb's copy carries only in-frame clones and drops some. Of millions of clones detected, 85% to 95% appear once; the ten largest clones hold 0.1% to 0.15%. Source material: naive CD4+ T cells sorted from blood. Receptors were obtained from a man between 18 and 35 years old in good health. The CDR3 runs from the conserved cysteine through the conserved F or W. Each record gives: D gene, V gene, J gene, clone size, CDR3 DNA, CDR3 protein. A D gene is named only where the DNA matches it firmly. The size of a clone is reported for some rows only, either as once, few or many, or as a class for expanded clones.

.,TRBV4-1,TRBJ2-1,.,TGCGCCAGCAGCCAAGATCTTCGTCTCAGCTCCTACAATGAGCAGTTCTTC,CASSQDLRLSSYNEQFF
.,TRBV30,TRBJ1-1,.,TGTGCCTGGAGTGTAACGGTAAACACTGAAGCTTTCTTT,CAWSVTVNTEAFF
.,TRBV7-2,TRBJ2-5,.,TGTGCCAGCAGCTTAACCCTAGCATGGGAGACCCAGTACTTC,CASSLTLAWETQYF
.,TRBV6-1,TRBJ1-1,once,TGTGCCAGCAGAGGCTTTTACCGCTCTAACACTGAAGCTTTCTTT,CASRGFYRSNTEAFF
.,TRBV6-4,TRBJ2-4,.,TGTGCCAGCAGTGCCCACCCGGGGAACAAAAACATTCAGTACTTC,CASSAHPGNKNIQYF
TRBD2,TRBV5-1,TRBJ2-3,once,TGCGCCAGCAGTCGTGTTAGCGGGGGAGACACAGATACGCAGTATTTT,CASSRVSGGDTDTQYF
TRBD2,TRBV5-4,TRBJ2-3,.,TGTGCCAGCAGGGCCGGGACTAGCGGGGGGGCCCGGTCAGATACGCAGTATTTT,CASRAGTSGGARSDTQYF
TRBD2,TRBV10-3,TRBJ2-5,once,TGTGCCATCAGCCCGGGGACTAGCGGGGGCGAAGATGAGACCCAGTACTTC,CAISPGTSGGEDETQYF
TRBD2,TRBV28,TRBJ2-5,.,TGTGCCAGCAGTTCCCTAGCGGGGGCCTGGTACCAAGAGACCCAGTACTTC,CASSSLAGAWYQETQYF
.,TRBV25-1,TRBJ1-3,.,TGTGCCAGCAGTGACCTCGGGCAGGTCTCTGGAAACACCATATATTTT,CASSDLGQVSGNTIYF
TRBD1,TRBV10-1,TRBJ1-2,.,TGCGCCAGCAGTGCGGACAGGGGAAGCGGCTACACCTTC,CASSADRGSGYTF
.,TRBV10-3,TRBJ1-5,once,TGTGCCATCAGTGCCGCCGGGCAGCATCAGCCCCAGCATTTT,CAISAAGQHQPQHF
TRBD1,TRBV6-5,TRBJ2-7,.,TGTGCCAGTACCGGGACAGGCTCCTACGAGCAGTACTTC,CASTGTGSYEQYF
.,TRBV30,TRBJ1-4,.,TGTGCCTGGATCGGTAGGGGTAATGAAAAACTGTTTTTT,CAWIGRGNEKLFF
.,TRBV5-4,TRBJ2-7,.,TGTGCCAGCAGAGTAGGGGGTTCGGGCTCCTACGAGCAGTACTTC,CASRVGGSGSYEQYF
.,TRBV7-2,TRBJ1-6,.,TGTGCCAGCAGCCCCGCCGGAGGGACGTTAACCGCACCCCTCCACTTT,CASSPAGGTLTAPLHF
TRBD2,TRBV25-1,TRBJ2-2,.,TGTGCCAGCAGGGGACTAGCGGGGGGATCCGGGGAGCTGTTTTTT,CASRGLAGGSGELFF
.,TRBV4-2,TRBJ2-3,.,TGTGCCAGCAGCCAAGATCTGCCTAGGGGGACTACAGATACGCAGTATTTT,CASSQDLPRGTTDTQYF
.,TRBV11-3,TRBJ2-2,.,TGTGCCAGCAGCTTAGTAGCGGCCGGGGAGCTGTTTTTT,CASSLVAAGELFF
.,TRBV11-2,TRBJ2-7,.,TGTGCCAGCAGCTTAGGGGGGCTATCTTACGAGCAGTACTTC,CASSLGGLSYEQYF
TRBD1,TRBV6-4,TRBJ2-5,.,TGTGCCAGCGGTTGTGGGACAGGGGAAGAGACCCAGTACTTC,CASGCGTGEETQYF
.,TRBV5-6,TRBJ1-2,.,TGTGCCAGCAGCGCGGGCGGGGGAATGGACTATGGCTACACCTTC,CASSAGGGMDYGYTF
.,TRBV4-1,TRBJ1-1,.,TGCGCCAGCAGCCGAACAGGTCAGAACACTGAAGCTTTCTTT,CASSRTGQNTEAFF
.,TRBV5-6,TRBJ1-4,.,TGTGCCAGCAGCTGGACCGGGACACACCGATCTGCAACTAATGAAAAACTGTTTTTT,CASSWTGTHRSATNEKLFF
.,TRBV5-1,TRBJ2-4,.,TGCGCCAGCATCATAGTGACAGGGAGGAGAGAAAACATTCAGTACTTC,CASIIVTGRRENIQYF
.,TRBV6-1,TRBJ2-2,.,TGTGCCAGCAGTGCGAGGGACATGAACACCGGGGAGCTGTTTTTT,CASSARDMNTGELFF
TRBD1,TRBV19,TRBJ1-2,.,TGTGCCAGTAGTATAACAGGGGCTAGGGGCTACACCTTC,CASSITGARGYTF
.,TRBV30,TRBJ1-5,.,TGTGCCTGGAGTGTAGCAGGCAATCAGCCCCAGCATTTT,CAWSVAGNQPQHF
.,TRBV5-1,TRBJ1-6,.,TGCGCCAGCAGCTTGAAGACAGATAATTCACCCCTCCACTTT,CASSLKTDNSPLHF
TRBD1,TRBV6-1,TRBJ1-6,.,TGTGCCAGCAGTGGGGGGACAGGGGGCGCTGGGAACAATTCACCCCTCCACTTT,CASSGGTGGAGNNSPLHF
.,TRBV7-9,TRBJ2-3,.,TGTGCCAGCAGTCGACGAGGGACTCTCTTCAGGACAGATACGCAGTATTTT,CASSRRGTLFRTDTQYF
.,TRBV25-1,TRBJ2-2,once,TGTGCCAGCAGTAAGGGATACACCGGGGAGCTGTTTTTT,CASSKGYTGELFF
TRBD1,TRBV4-2,TRBJ1-1,.,TGTGCCAGCAGCCAAGGGACAGGAAAAAGGAACACTGAAGCTTTCTTT,CASSQGTGKRNTEAFF
TRBD1,TRBV19,TRBJ1-2,few,TGTGCCAGTAGTGGAAACAGGGGGATAGATGGCTACACCTTC,CASSGNRGIDGYTF
TRBD1,TRBV10-3,TRBJ2-5,.,TGTGCCATCAGTGAGTACAAGGGGGCCCAAGAGACCCAGTACTTC,CAISEYKGAQETQYF
TRBD1,TRBV19,TRBJ1-2,.,TGTGCCAGTAGTTTTGGGACAGACTCTAACTATGGCTACACCTTC,CASSFGTDSNYGYTF
TRBD2,TRBV7-2,TRBJ2-1,once,TGTGCCAGCAGCTTAGGACTAGCGGGAAAGTTCTTC,CASSLGLAGKFF
TRBD1,TRBV10-3,TRBJ2-7,.,TGTGCCATCCGGACAGGGTCGGGCTACGAGCAGTACTTC,CAIRTGSGYEQYF
TRBD2,TRBV30,TRBJ2-3,.,TGTGCCTGGAGCCGATCGACTAGCGGGGGGGCCTATAAGTATTTT,CAWSRSTSGGAYKYF